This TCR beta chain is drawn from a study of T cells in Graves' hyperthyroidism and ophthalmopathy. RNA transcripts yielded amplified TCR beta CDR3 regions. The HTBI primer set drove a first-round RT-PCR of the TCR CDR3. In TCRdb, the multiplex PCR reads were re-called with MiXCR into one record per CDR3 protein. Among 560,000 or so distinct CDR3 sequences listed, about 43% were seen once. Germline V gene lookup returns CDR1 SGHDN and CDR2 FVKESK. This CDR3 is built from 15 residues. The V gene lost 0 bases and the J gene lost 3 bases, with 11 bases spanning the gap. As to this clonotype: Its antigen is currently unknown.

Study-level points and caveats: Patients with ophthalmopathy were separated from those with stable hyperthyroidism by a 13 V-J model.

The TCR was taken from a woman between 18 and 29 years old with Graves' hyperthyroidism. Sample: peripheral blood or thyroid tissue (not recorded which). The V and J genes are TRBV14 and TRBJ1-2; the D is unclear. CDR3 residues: CASSQDPIMYYGYTF. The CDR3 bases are TGTGCCAGCAGCCAAGATCCCATTATGTACTATGGCTACACCTTC.